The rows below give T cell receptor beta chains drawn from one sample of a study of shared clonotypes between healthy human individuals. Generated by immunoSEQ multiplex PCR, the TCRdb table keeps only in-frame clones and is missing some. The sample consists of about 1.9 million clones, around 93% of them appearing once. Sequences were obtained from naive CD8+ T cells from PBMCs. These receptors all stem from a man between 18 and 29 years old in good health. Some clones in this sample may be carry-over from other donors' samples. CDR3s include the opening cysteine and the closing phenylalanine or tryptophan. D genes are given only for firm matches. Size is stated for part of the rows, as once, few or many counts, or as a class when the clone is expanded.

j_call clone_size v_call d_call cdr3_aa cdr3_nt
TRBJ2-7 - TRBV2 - CASRLLGEQYF TGTGCCAGCAGGCTTCTCGGAGAGCAGTACTTC
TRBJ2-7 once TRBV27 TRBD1 CASSGRDRGREQYF TGTGCCAGCAGTGGCCGGGACAGGGGGCGCGAGCAGTACTTC
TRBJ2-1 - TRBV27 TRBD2 CASRAGTGLFLF TGTGCCAGCAGAGCGGGAACAGGCTTGTTTCTCTTC
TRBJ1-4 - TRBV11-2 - CASSLDHRGHREKLFF TGTGCCAGCAGCTTAGATCACCGGGGGCACCGTGAAAAACTGTTTTTT
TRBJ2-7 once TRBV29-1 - CSVEGRGDYEQYF TGCAGCGTTGAAGGTCGAGGAGACTACGAGCAGTACTTC
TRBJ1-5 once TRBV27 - CASSPLPNYSNQPQHF TGTGCCAGCAGTCCGCTACCTAATTATAGCAATCAGCCCCAGCATTTT
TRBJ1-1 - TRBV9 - CASSPWGGLGTEAFF TGTGCCAGCAGCCCTTGGGGGGGCTTGGGCACTGAAGCTTTCTTT
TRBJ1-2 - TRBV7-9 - CASSLALGGLVYGYTF TGTGCCAGCAGCTTAGCATTGGGAGGGCTGGTCTATGGCTACACCTTC
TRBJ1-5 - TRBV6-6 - CASSHTQTGRIQPQHF TGTGCCAGCAGCCACACCCAGACAGGCCGGATACAGCCCCAGCATTTT
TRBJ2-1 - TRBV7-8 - CASSPRGRTPYNEQFF TGTGCCAGCAGCCCCCGGGGGCGGACCCCCTACAATGAGCAGTTCTTC
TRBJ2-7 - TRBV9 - CASSRQRGQPSYEQYF TGTGCCAGCAGCCGCCAGCGAGGACAGCCCTCCTACGAGCAGTACTTC
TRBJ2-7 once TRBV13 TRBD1 CASSYRTGRNEQYF TGTGCCAGCAGCTATCGGACAGGAAGGAACGAGCAGTACTTC
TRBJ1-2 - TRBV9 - CASSVGGVGYTF TGTGCCAGCAGCGTAGGGGGAGTTGGCTACACCTTC
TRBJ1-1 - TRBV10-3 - CATRDLSEGTEAFF TGTGCCACCCGGGACCTCTCCGAGGGCACTGAAGCTTTCTTT
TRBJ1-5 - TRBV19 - CASSIMRDTDQPQHF TGTGCCAGTAGTATAATGAGGGACACCGATCAGCCCCAGCATTTT
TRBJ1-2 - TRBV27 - CASSPYCHTF TGTGCCAGCAGCCCCTATTGCCACACCTTC
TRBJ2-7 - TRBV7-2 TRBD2 CASSPFPYLGTSGDEQYF TGTGCCAGCAGTCCATTCCCTTATTTAGGGACTAGCGGCGACGAGCAGTACTTC
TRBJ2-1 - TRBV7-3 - CASSSRHSVYNEQFF TGTGCCAGCAGCTCACGACACTCGGTCTACAATGAGCAGTTCTTC
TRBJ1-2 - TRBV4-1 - CASSQDARMRGYTF TGCGCCAGCAGCCAAGATGCGCGGATGCGAGGCTACACCTTC
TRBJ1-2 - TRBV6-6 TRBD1 CASSPRTGRPGYTF TGTGCCAGCAGCCCCCGGACAGGCCGGCCTGGCTACACCTTC
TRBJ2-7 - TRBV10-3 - CAISDGPGRLGEQYF TGTGCCATCAGTGATGGGCCGGGCAGGCTAGGCGAGCAGTACTTC
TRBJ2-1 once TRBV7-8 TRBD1 CASSPRDRGYNEQFF TGTGCCAGCAGCCCACGGGACAGGGGGTACAATGAGCAGTTCTTC
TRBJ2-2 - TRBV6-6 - CASSLRGSGELFF TGTGCCAGCAGTCTCAGGGGTAGCGGGGAGCTGTTTTTT
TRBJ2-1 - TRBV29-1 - CSVSLALAYNEQFF TGCAGCGTGTCCCTAGCGTTGGCCTACAATGAGCAGTTCTTC
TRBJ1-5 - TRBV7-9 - CASSSGHTNQPQHF TGTGCCAGCAGCTCAGGGCATACCAATCAGCCCCAGCATTTT
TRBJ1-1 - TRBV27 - CASSRTGLYTEAFF TGTGCCAGCAGCCGAACAGGGTTGTACACTGAAGCTTTCTTT
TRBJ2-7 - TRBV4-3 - CASSQDLGGDEQYF TGCGCCAGCAGCCAAGATTTGGGGGGCGACGAGCAGTACTTC
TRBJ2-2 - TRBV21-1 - CASRSNTGELFF TGTGCCAGCAGATCGAACACCGGGGAGCTGTTTTTT
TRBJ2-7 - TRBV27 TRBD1 CASSPGQGYEQYF TGTGCCAGCAGCCCGGGACAGGGTTACGAGCAGTACTTC
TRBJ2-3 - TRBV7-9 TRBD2 CASSLGPQLAGADTQYF TGTGCCAGCAGCTTAGGACCTCAGCTAGCGGGAGCAGATACGCAGTATTTT
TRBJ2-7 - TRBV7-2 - CASSPLAPYEQYF TGTGCCAGCAGCCCCTTGGCCCCCTACGAGCAGTACTTC
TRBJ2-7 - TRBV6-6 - CASGGIPTRSYEQYF TGTGCCAGCGGGGGGATACCAACCCGCTCCTACGAGCAGTACTTC
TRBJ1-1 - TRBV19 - CASSTLRNTEAFF TGTGCCAGTAGTACCCTTAGGAACACTGAAGCTTTCTTT
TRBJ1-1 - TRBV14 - CASSQGQQRNTEAFF TGTGCCAGCAGCCAAGGGCAACAGAGGAACACTGAAGCTTTCTTT
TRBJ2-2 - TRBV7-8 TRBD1 CASSFQGAGTGELFF TGTGCCAGCAGCTTTCAGGGGGCTGGCACCGGGGAGCTGTTTTTT
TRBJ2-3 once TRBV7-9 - CASSPHPELGTQYF TGTGCCAGCAGCCCTCACCCCGAACTGGGTACGCAGTATTTT
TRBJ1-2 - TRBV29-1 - CSVEVPGGEDYGYTF TGCAGCGTTGAAGTCCCCGGGGGGGAGGACTATGGCTACACCTTC
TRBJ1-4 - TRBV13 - CASSPYTGEKLFF TGTGCCAGCAGCCCCTATACAGGAGAAAAACTGTTTTTT
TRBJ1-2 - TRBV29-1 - CSVEGHSYGYTF TGCAGCGTTGAAGGGCACTCCTATGGCTACACCTTC
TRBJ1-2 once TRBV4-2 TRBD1 CASSPQTGLNYGYTF TGTGCCAGCAGCCCACAGACAGGGCTTAACTATGGCTACACCTTC
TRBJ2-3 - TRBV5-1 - CASSLGTMVTDTQYF TGCGCCAGCAGCTTGGGGACTATGGTCACAGATACGCAGTATTTT
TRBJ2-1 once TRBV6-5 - CASSQTSFPYNEQFF TGTGCCAGCAGCCAGACTAGTTTTCCTTACAATGAGCAGTTCTTC
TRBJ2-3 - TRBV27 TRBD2 CASSSLRTSGRTTDTQYF TGTGCCAGCAGTTCACTTCGGACTAGCGGGAGGACCACAGATACGCAGTATTTT
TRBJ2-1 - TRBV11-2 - CASSFRAGAYGEQFF TGTGCCAGCAGCTTCCGGGCAGGGGCTTACGGTGAGCAGTTCTTC
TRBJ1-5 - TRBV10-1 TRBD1 CASSKFRDRGRVPSDQPQHF TGCGCCAGCAGTAAATTTCGGGACAGGGGGCGCGTACCTAGCGATCAGCCCCAGCATTTT